This entry lists 21 T cell receptor beta chains sequenced from one sample in a study of T cell clusters in autoimmune cytopenias. One tube held mixed TRB-A and TRB-B primer pools for touch-down PCR. TCRdb re-called the multiplex PCR reads; one entry per CDR3 protein, DNA not given. This table holds 6,000 to 6,500 distinct CDR3 sequences. TRB was amplified from 250 ng of peripheral blood genomic DNA per sample. The specimen sequenced was peripheral blood. These receptors came from a human donor with an autoimmune cytopenia or autoimmune hepatitis (not recorded which).

The genes are TRBV10-3 and TRBJ2-7; TCRdb calls TRBD1, which cannot be checked without DNA. The CDR3 is 16 amino acids. Germline CDR1 is ENHRY and CDR2 is SYGVKD. The CDR3 protein is CAISFLDRGFSYEQYF.

CDR3 loop: CASSPGTANTGELFF. V gene TRBV5-1 combines with J gene TRBJ2-2; as DNA is missing, the TRBD1 call by TCRdb cannot be tested. Germline loops: CDR1 SGHRS, CDR2 YFSETQ. This CDR3 has 15 amino acids.

In terms of frequency, this clonotype is medium-sized. This chain links TRBV6-5 with TRBJ2-1; TCRdb's D call, TRBD2, is unchecked because there is no DNA. Per the germline V gene, CDR1 is MNHEY and CDR2 is SVGAGI. The CDR3 totals 16 residues. The CDR3: CASSLLAGGSYNEQFF.

This clonotype ranks as medium-sized (0.01 to 0.1%) in terms of frequency. The rearrangement uses TRBV10-3 and TRBJ2-1; checking the TCRdb D call of TRBD1 is not possible without DNA. The CDR3 spans 13 residues. CDR1 is ENHRY, CDR2 SYGVKD, per germline. The CDR3 protein is CAIRPDRANEQFF.

This clonotype is identified as medium-sized (0.01 to 0.1%) from frequency. The chain combines TRBV6-2 or TRBV6-3 with TRBJ1-5; the TCRdb call, TRBD1, lacks DNA for checking. The CDR3 is 17 residues long. The V gene's germline CDR1 is MNHEY and CDR2 SVGEGT. The CDR3 reads CASNPDRGRRSNQPQHF.

The chain is built from TRBV7-9 and TRBJ2-3; the TCRdb call, TRBD2, lacks DNA for checking. This CDR3 spans 15 amino acids. Looked up from germline, CDR1 is SEHNR and CDR2 is FQNEAQ (reference sequence). CDR3 protein: CASSLEAGGTDTQYF.

This chain joins TRBV5-1 and TRBJ1-3. CDR3 length equals 15 residues. CDR1 and CDR2 from the germline V gene are SGHRS and YFSETQ. The CDR3 loop reads CASSLGRSSGNTIYF.

This clonotype counts as medium-sized by frequency. The J gene is TRBJ1-2, the V gene TRBV7-2; TCRdb's D call, TRBD1, is unchecked because there is no DNA. CDR3 size: 14 residues. Germline CDR1 is SGHTA and CDR2 is FQGNSA. CDR3 loop: CASSPTGQNYGYTF. Variable domain in full (rest from reference TRBV7-2 and TRBJ1-2): GAGVSQSPSNKVTEKGKDVELRCDPISGHTALYWYRQSLGQGLEFLIYFQGNSAPDKSGLPSDRFSAERTGGSVSTLTIQRTQQEDSAVYLCASSPTGQNYGYTFGSGTRLTVV.

The V call is TRBV5-1, the J call TRBJ1-4; TCRdb proposes TRBD1, but this gene call is untestable without DNA. CDR1 SGHRS and CDR2 YFSETQ come from the germline V gene. CDR3 length equals 17 residues. This chain's CDR3 is CASSLAIGKLNGEKLFF.

This clonotype is medium-sized by frequency. The CDR3: CASSPLAGALYQETQYF. The chain links TRBV19 to TRBJ2-5; TCRdb's D call of TRBD1 is untestable without DNA. This CDR3 comprises 17 residues. The V gene's germline CDR1 is LNHDA and CDR2 SQIVND (reference sequence).

This clonotype registers medium-sized (0.01 to 0.1%) by frequency. The V call is TRBV6-1, the J call TRBJ2-1; TCRdb designates TRBD2, a call that cannot be tested without DNA. Germline CDR1 is MNHNS and CDR2 is SASEGT. The CDR3 runs to 13 residues. The CDR3 is CASSQRGGNEQFF.

The genes are TRBV10-3 and TRBJ2-3. This CDR3 region has 11 residues. The germline V gene encodes CDR1 ENHRY and CDR2 SYGVKD. CDR3 protein: CAIQGTDTQYF.

Judged by frequency, this clonotype is medium-sized. This rearrangement joins TRBV19 to TRBJ1-4; TCRdb gives TRBD1 as the D gene, but with no DNA this cannot be confirmed. Germline lookup yields CDR1 LNHDA and CDR2 SQIVND (reference sequence). This CDR3 region has 15 residues. The CDR3 reads CASSISKGVNEKLFF.

Considering frequency, this clonotype is medium-sized (0.01 to 0.1%). The V gene is TRBV15, the J gene TRBJ2-1; TCRdb's D gene call, TRBD1, goes unchecked for lack of DNA. CDR1 and CDR2 (germline): LNHNV, YYDKDF (reference sequence). The CDR3 spans 17 residues. This CDR3 is CATSRDQMAGAYNEQFF.

The V gene is TRBV5-1, the J gene TRBJ2-7. CDR1 is SGHRS and CDR2 is YFSETQ in the germline V gene. CDR3 size: 14 residues. The CDR3 reads CASSLQAVSYEQYF.

This clonotype is classed as medium-sized by frequency. The chain couples TRBV7-6 to TRBJ2-2; the D gene TCRdb calls, TRBD1, cannot be checked with no DNA. This CDR3 has 16 residues. Per germline, CDR1 SGHVS and CDR2 FNYEAQ. CDR3 loop: CASGHTGTANTGELFF.

This clonotype shows up as medium-sized by frequency. The gene calls are TRBV6-1 and TRBJ2-2. CDR3 size: 11 residues. The V gene's germline CDR1 is MNHNS and CDR2 SASEGT. CDR3: CASGDTGELFF.

In terms of frequency, this clonotype is medium-sized. The chain carries TRBV29-1 and TRBJ1-5; the TCRdb call, TRBD1, lacks DNA for checking. This CDR3 contains 13 residues. Germline values: CDR1 SQVTM, CDR2 ANQGSEA. CDR3 region: CSVEVGGNQPQHF.

The rearrangement uses TRBV7-3 and TRBJ2-1; no DNA is available, so the TRBD1 call from TCRdb remains unchecked. In germline, CDR1 is SGHTA, CDR2 FQGTGA. The CDR3 is 14 amino acids. The CDR3 reads CASSLSGAGNEQFF.

The V and J genes are TRBV7-2 and TRBJ2-2. The CDR3 totals 13 residues. Germline V gives CDR1 SGHTA, CDR2 FQGNSA. The CDR3 protein is CASVRYNTGELFF.

This sequence joins TRBV20-1 and TRBJ1-5; as DNA is missing, the TRBD1 call by TCRdb cannot be tested. The CDR3 runs to 12 residues. Germline CDR1 is DFQATT and CDR2 is SNEGSKA (reference sequence). CDR3 amino acids: CSFTGSGSPQHF.